The clone carrying this T cell receptor (beta chain) was observed many times. Antigen specificity is unknown. This sample was taken from a study of T-cell reconstitution after alpha-beta-depleted transplantation in children. Study-level points and caveats: Most T-cell counts and diversity one year after the transplant came from T cells that were newly produced. Expanded graft clones, several hundred of them, were reportedly the source of alpha-beta T cells about two months after transplant. The high TCRbeta diversity at day 60 in some patients came from surviving recipient T cells and thymic progenitors.

Preparation of the TCRbeta library used unique molecular identifiers. TCRdb re-called the PCR reads with MiXCR, one entry per CDR3 protein. The table shows roughly 670,000 distinct CDR3 sequences, with over 10% occurring only once. Trimming took 5 bases from V and 0 from J, leaving 10 bases between them. The length of the CDR3 is 14 residues. Sequences were derived from PBMCs, sampled before TCRalphabeta/CD19-depleted stem cell transplant. This chain connects TRBV12-3 or TRBV12-4 to TRBJ1-1; perhaps TRBD1 as D (5 bases). The sequence came from a girl aged 2-10 years with congenital amegakaryocytic thrombocytopenia, due to receive a stem cell transplant. The CDR3 here is CASSRTGLNTEAFF. CDR3 bases: TGTGCCAGCAGTAGGACGGGGCTGAACACTGAAGCTTTCTTT.